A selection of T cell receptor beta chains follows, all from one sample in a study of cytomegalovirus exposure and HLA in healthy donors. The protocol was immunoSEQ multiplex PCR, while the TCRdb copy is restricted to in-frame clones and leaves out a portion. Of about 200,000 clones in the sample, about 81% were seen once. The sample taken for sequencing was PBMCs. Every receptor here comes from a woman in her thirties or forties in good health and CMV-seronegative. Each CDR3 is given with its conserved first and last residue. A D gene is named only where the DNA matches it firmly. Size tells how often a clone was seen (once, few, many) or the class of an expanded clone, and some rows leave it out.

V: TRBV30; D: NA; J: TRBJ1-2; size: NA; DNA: TGTGCCTCAGAGGTCGGTTCACTTGGCTACACCTTC; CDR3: CASEVGSLGYTF
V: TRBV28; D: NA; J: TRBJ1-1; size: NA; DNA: TGTGCCAGCAGTCGGGGGATTTTGAACACTGAAGCTTTCTTT; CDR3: CASSRGILNTEAFF
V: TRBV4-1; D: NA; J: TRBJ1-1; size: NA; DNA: TGCGCCAGCAGCACAGGGTTCGACACTGAAGCTTTCTTT; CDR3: CASSTGFDTEAFF
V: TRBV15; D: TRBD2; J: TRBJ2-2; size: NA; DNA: TGTGCCACTTTGACTAGCGGGGCGAACACCGGGGAGCTGTTTTTT; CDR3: CATLTSGANTGELFF
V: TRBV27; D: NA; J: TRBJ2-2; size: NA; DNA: TGTGCCAGCAGGCCGAACAGGGTTCCCGGGGAGCTGTTTTTT; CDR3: CASRPNRVPGELFF
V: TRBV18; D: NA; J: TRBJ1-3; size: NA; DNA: TGTGCCAGCTCACCTCCAGGTATAGGCTCTGGAAACACCATATATTTT; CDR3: CASSPPGIGSGNTIYF
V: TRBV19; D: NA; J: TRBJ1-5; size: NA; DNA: TGTGCCAGTAGTATCTCCAGGGGTTCCAATCAGCCCCAGCATTTT; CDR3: CASSISRGSNQPQHF
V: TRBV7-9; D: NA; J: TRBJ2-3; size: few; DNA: TGTGCCAGCAGCTTAGCAGAGGGCGCAGATACGCAGTATTTT; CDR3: CASSLAEGADTQYF
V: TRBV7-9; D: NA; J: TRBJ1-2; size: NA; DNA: TGTGCCAGCAGCTTAGTGGAGAGACAGGTTCTCGATGGCTACACCTTC; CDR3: CASSLVERQVLDGYTF
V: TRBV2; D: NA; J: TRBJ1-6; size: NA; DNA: TGTGCCAGCATTATGGAGAGCTCCTATAATTCACCCCTCCACTTT; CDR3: CASIMESSYNSPLHF
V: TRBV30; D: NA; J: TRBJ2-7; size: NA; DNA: TGTGCCTGGAGGGTCGGGAGTGGCGAGCAGTACTTC; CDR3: CAWRVGSGEQYF
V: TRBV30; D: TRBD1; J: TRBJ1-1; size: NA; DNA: TGTGCCTGGAGTTTCCGACAGGGGTCGAGGACTGAAGCTTTCTTT; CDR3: CAWSFRQGSRTEAFF
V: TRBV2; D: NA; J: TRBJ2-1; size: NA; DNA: TGTGCCAGCAGTTACTGGTTAAATGAGCAGTTCTTC; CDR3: CASSYWLNEQFF
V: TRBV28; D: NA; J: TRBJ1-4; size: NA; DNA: TGTGCCAGCAGCCTGGACCCGGGGAAACTGTTTTTT; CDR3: CASSLDPGKLFF
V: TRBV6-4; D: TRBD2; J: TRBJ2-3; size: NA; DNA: TGTGCCAGCAGTTTGGGACTAGTAGGAGATACGCAGTATTTT; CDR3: CASSLGLVGDTQYF
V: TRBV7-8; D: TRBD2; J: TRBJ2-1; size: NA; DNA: TGTGCCAGCAGCTTAGCGGTGGGGGCGGGAGGGCCAAGCAATGAGCAGTTCTTC; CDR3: CASSLAVGAGGPSNEQFF
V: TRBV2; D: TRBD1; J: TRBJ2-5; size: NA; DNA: TGTGCCAGCAGTGAAAGCCCGACAGGGCGGGAGACCCAGTACTTC; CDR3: CASSESPTGRETQYF
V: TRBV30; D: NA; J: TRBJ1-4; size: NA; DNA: TGTGCCTGGAGTGCTCAGGGAATCCGGCAAAATGAAAAACTGTTTTTT; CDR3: CAWSAQGIRQNEKLFF
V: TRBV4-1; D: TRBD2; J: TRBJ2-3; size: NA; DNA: TGCGCCAGCAGCCAAGAACCTAGCGGGAGGCCCCGCGATACGCAGTATTTT; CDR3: CASSQEPSGRPRDTQYF
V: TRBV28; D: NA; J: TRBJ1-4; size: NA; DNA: TGTGCCAGCAGTCAGAGGGGGGGTCCAACTAATGAAAAACTGTTTTTT; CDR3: CASSQRGGPTNEKLFF
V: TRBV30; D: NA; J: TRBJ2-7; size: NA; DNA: TGTGCCTCTTCCGGGGTCAGACCCTACGAGCAGTACTTC; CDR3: CASSGVRPYEQYF
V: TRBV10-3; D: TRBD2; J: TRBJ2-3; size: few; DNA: TGTGCCATCGCCACTAGCGGCTTCACAGATACGCAGTATTTT; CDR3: CAIATSGFTDTQYF
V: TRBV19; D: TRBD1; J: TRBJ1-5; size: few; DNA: TGTGCCAGTAGTATTATGACAGGGTATAGCAATCAGCCCCAGCATTTT; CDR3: CASSIMTGYSNQPQHF
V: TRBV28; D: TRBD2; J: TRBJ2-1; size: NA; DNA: TGTGCCAGCAGCGGGACTAGCGGGTTCTACAATGAGCAGTTCTTC; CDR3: CASSGTSGFYNEQFF
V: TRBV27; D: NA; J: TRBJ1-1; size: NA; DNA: TGTGCCACTGAGGACTTTGAAGCTTTCTTT; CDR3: CATEDFEAFF
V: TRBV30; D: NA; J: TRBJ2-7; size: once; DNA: TGTGCCTGGAGTCTAGGGGAGGTTAGGAGGGCCTACGAGCAGTACTTC; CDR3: CAWSLGEVRRAYEQYF
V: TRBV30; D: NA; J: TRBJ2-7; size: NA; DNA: TGTGCCTGGATTCCACCCCCCACATTAAGGGGCTACGAGCAGTACTTC; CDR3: CAWIPPPTLRGYEQYF
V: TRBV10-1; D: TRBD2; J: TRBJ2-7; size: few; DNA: TGCGCCAGCAGTGACTGGCGTAGCGGGAGGGCCGTGGCCCACGAGCAGTACTTC; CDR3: CASSDWRSGRAVAHEQYF
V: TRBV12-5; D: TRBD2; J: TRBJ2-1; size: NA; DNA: TGTGCTAGTGGTGGCCGAAAAGCGGGGTTTTACAATGAGCAGTTCTTC; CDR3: CASGGRKAGFYNEQFF
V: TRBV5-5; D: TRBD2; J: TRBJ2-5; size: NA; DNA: TGTGCCAGCAGCTTCCCGTCCCCTAGCGGGAGTAAACAGACCCAGTACTTC; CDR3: CASSFPSPSGSKQTQYF
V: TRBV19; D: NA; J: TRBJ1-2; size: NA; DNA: TGTGCCAGTAGTATACTCAAACCAGGGCTTAACTATGGCTACACCTTC; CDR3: CASSILKPGLNYGYTF
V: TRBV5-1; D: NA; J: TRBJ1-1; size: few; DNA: TGCGCCAGCAGCTTGGTTGGCCTTGAAGCTTTCTTT; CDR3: CASSLVGLEAFF
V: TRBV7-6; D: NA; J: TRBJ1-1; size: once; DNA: TGTGCCAGCAGCCAATTCCGGGACTCTGAAGCTTTCTTT; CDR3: CASSQFRDSEAFF
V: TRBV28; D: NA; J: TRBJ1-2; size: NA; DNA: TGTGCCAGCAGTTTCCAGGACAGCTCCTATGGCTACACCTTC; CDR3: CASSFQDSSYGYTF
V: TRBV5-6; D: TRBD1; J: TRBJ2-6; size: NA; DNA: TGTGCCAGCAGCTTGCAGGGGGCTGCGGCCAACGTCCTGACTTTC; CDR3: CASSLQGAAANVLTF
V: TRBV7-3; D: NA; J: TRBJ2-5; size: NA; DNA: TGTGCCAGCAGCAACCCAGAGGATCAAGAGACCCAGTACTTC; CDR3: CASSNPEDQETQYF
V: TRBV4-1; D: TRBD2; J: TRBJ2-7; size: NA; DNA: TGCGCCAGCAGCCACATAGCGGGAGGTACCTACGAGCAGTACTTC; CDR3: CASSHIAGGTYEQYF
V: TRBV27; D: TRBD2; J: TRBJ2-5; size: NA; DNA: TGTGCCAGCAGTTCCTCGGGACTAGGGGGGGAGACCCAGTACTTC; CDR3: CASSSSGLGGETQYF
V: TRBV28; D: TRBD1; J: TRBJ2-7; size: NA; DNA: TGTGCCAGCAGTCCGACCGGGACAGGGGGCTCCAACGAGCAGTACTTC; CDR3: CASSPTGTGGSNEQYF
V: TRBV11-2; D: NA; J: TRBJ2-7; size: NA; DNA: TGTGCCAGCAGCTTAGAAGCCCGGGACAAGCAGTACTTC; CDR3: CASSLEARDKQYF
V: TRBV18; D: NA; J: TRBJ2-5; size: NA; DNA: TGTGCCAGCTCACCAAGGCGGGGGACCCAGTACTTC; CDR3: CASSPRRGTQYF
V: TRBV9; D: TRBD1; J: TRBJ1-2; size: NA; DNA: TGTGCCAGCACCAGGGACAGTGCTAACTATGGCTACACCTTC; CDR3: CASTRDSANYGYTF
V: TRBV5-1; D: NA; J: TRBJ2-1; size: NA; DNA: TGCGCCAGCAGCTTGGATCTAGCTTCCTACAATGAGCAGTTCTTC; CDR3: CASSLDLASYNEQFF
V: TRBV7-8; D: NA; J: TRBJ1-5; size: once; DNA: TGTGCCAGCACTAAACAGGGTAGTGATCAGCCCCAGCATTTT; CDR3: CASTKQGSDQPQHF
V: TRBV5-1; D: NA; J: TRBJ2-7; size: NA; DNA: TGCGCCAGCAGCTTGGGACAACCGAACGAGCAGTACTTC; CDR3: CASSLGQPNEQYF
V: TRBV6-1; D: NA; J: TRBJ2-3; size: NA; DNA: TGTGCCAGCAGTGAAGGAGGTCTCGTCACGCAGTATTTT; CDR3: CASSEGGLVTQYF
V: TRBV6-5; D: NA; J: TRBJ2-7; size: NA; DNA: TGTGCCAGCAGTTACGGGGGCTGGAGCGCAACCTACGAGCAGTACTTC; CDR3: CASSYGGWSATYEQYF
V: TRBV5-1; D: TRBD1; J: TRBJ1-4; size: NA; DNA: TGCGCCAGCAGCTTGGCCGGTTCGACAGGGGTGAAAGAACTGTTTTTT; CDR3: CASSLAGSTGVKELFF
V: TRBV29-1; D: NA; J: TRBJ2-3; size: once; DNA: TGCAGCGCAACGGTCGGGGATACGCAGTATTTT; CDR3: CSATVGDTQYF